Shown below are 19 T cell receptor beta chains from a single sample sequenced in a study of CD8+ T cells in alopecia areata. cDNA reverse transcribed from extracted RNA served as the sequencing template. Here immunoSEQ multiplex PCR was the method, and the copy in TCRdb shows in-frame clones only, minus some. The top ten clones hold 11% of a sample with 150,000 to 200,000 clones, approximately 70% of them seen once. The input for sequencing was CD8+ T cells sorted from blood, taken at week 0. The receptors here all came from a human donor with alopecia areata.

This clone appeared once. The rearrangement uses TRBV13 and TRBJ2-2; D perhaps matches TRBD2 (5 bases). The CDR3 extends over 15 amino acids. Germline V gene lookup returns CDR1 PRHDT and CDR2 FYEKMQ (reference sequence). The ends were cut back, 6 bases at V and 5 bases at J, with 16 bases in the middle. The CDR3 DNA reads as TGTGCCAGCAGAGAAAACGGGGTAAAGACCGGGGAGCTGTTTTTT. Translating gives CASRENGVKTGELFF.

J is TRBJ1-2 and V is TRBV30; D is ambiguous. The CDR3 spans 11 residues. With 8 bases removed from V and 0 bases from J, the gap between germline ends came to 7 bases. The germline V gene has CDR1 GTSNPN and CDR2 SVGIG (reference sequence). CDR3 nucleotides: TGTGCCACGGCTGCTAACTATGGCTACACCTTC. Protein: CATAANYGYTF.

The chain carries TRBV15 and TRBJ1-2, with TRBD1 as a possible D gene (5 bases). The CDR3 is 15 residues long. Germline lookup yields CDR1 LNHNV and CDR2 YYDKDF (reference sequence). V lost 5 bases and J lost 7, with 20 bases in between. CDR3 loop: CATSPEAGGVSGYTF. The CDR3 region has the DNA TGTGCCACCAGCCCTGAGGCAGGAGGGGTATCTGGCTACACCTTC.

This chain links TRBV19 with TRBJ1-2; 9 bases fit TRBD1. The CDR3 is 13 amino acids. J gave up 6 bases and V 6 bases, and 5 bases lay outside the gene matches. Germline V CDR1 and CDR2: LNHDA, SQIVND (reference sequence). The DNA of the CDR3 is TGTGCCAGTAGCCCCGGGACAGGGAATGGCTACACCTTC. The encoded protein is CASSPGTGNGYTF.

For this clone: Mismatch with germline at one junction end may stem from a read error. The rearrangement links TRBV13 to TRBJ2-3; D possibly corresponds to TRBD1 (5 bases). Looked up from germline, CDR1 is PRHDT and CDR2 is FYEKMQ (reference sequence). The CDR3 is 13 amino acids. CDR3 nucleotides: TGTGCCAGCAGCTTAGATGTTGACAGAGGAACCCAATTT. Its translation is CASSLDVDRGTQF. The full variable domain, rest sourced from reference TRBV13 and TRBJ2-3, is AAGVIQSPRHLIKEKRETATLKCYPIPRHDTVYWYQQGPGQDPQFLISFYEKMQSDKGSIPDRFSAQQFSDYHSELNMSSLELGDSALYFCASSLDVDRGTQFGPGTRLTVL.

V usage is TRBV11-2 and J usage is TRBJ2-1, with 7 positions matching TRBD2. Germline trimming cut 5 bases from V and 5 bases from J; bases unmatched to any gene: 12. The CDR3 has 16 residues. In germline, CDR1 is SGHAT, CDR2 FQNNGV. CDR3 coding DNA: TGTGCCAGCAGCCCGATGTCCGGGACTAACCACAATGAGCAGTTCTTC. It codes for CASSPMSGTNHNEQFF.

The rearrangement links TRBV30 to TRBJ2-1, with D maybe TRBD1 (5 bases). CDR3 length equals 10 residues. The V and J ends lost 1 base and 15 bases respectively, with 10 bases between them. Germline CDR1 is GTSNPN and CDR2 is SVGIG (reference sequence). The CDR3 DNA reads TGTGCCTGGAGTGGGGCAGGGTGGTTCTTC. Amino acids: CAWSGAGWFF. The variable domain in full, with the rest retrieved from reference TRBV30 and TRBJ2-1, is SQTIHQWPATLVQPVGSPLSLECTVEGTSNPNLYWYRQAAGRGLQLLFYSVGIGQISSEVPQNLSASRPQDRQFILSSKKLLLSDSGFYLCAWSGAGWFFGPGTRLTVL.

With regard to this clone: The sample contains more than one DNA sequence encoding this CDR3. The chain is built from TRBV7-9 and TRBJ2-3; D gene unclear. Germline V gene sequence: CDR1 SEHNR, CDR2 FQNEAQ (reference sequence). Trimming removed 4 bases at V and 4 bases at J, with 6 bases between. The length of the CDR3 is 12 residues. The CDR3 coding sequence is TGTGCCAGCAGCTCACGCGCAGATACGCAGTATTTT. Protein: CASSSRADTQYF.

This clone has a single count. V and J are TRBV29-1 and TRBJ1-4, with 7 bases aligning to TRBD1. The junction had 22 bases not matched to a gene; V was cut back by 4 bases and J by 5 bases. Germline-derived CDR1 and CDR2 are SQVTM and ANQGSEA. The CDR3 length is 19 residues. The chain's CDR3 is CSVAVGSKQGRPPNEKLFF. Written as DNA, the CDR3 is TGCAGCGTTGCGGTCGGTTCCAAACAGGGGAGGCCACCAAATGAAAAACTGTTTTTT.

This rearrangement joins TRBV27 to TRBJ1-4, with 7 bases that match TRBD1. V shed 6 bases and J 7 bases; nucleotides not matched to a gene: 8. Germline lookup yields CDR1 MNHEY and CDR2 SMNVEV (reference sequence). The CDR3 is 14 amino acids. The CDR3 region is CASSPTGLSEKLFF. Here the CDR3 DNA reads TGTGCCAGCAGCCCGACAGGGTTAAGTGAAAAACTGTTTTTT.

J is TRBJ1-5 and V is TRBV6-1; 11 bases match TRBD1. Trimming cost V 3 bases and J 4 bases; bases outside gene matches: 2. The CDR3 extends over 15 amino acids. Germline V gene data show CDR1 as MNHNS and CDR2 as SASEGT. The CDR3 sequence: CASSEGTGGNQPQHF. The CDR3 coding sequence is TGTGCCAGCAGTGAGGGGACAGGGGGGAATCAGCCCCAGCATTTT.

This clone was picked up a small number of times. The chain joins TRBV6-1 to TRBJ1-1; D uncertain. This CDR3 has 9 amino acids. V lost 7 bases and J 10 bases, leaving 7 bases between the germline ends. Germline CDR1 and CDR2: MNHNS and SASEGT. The CDR3 nucleotides are TGTGCCAGCACTCCCGGAGCTTTCTTT. Its protein is CASTPGAFF.

The chain is built from TRBV7-9 and TRBJ2-5, with D possibly called TRBD1 or TRBD2 (5 bases each). Between the trimmed V and J ends, which lost 1 base and 0 bases, there was a span of 6 bases. CDR1 and CDR2 from the germline V gene are SEHNR and FQNEAQ (reference sequence). This CDR3 comprises 14 residues. The CDR3 here is CASSLGGYQETQYF. The CDR3 bases are TGTGCCAGCAGCTTAGGGGGGTACCAAGAGACCCAGTACTTC.

The chain joins TRBV19 to TRBJ2-1; a possible D gene is TRBD2 (5 bases). The CDR3 totals 14 residues. Germline lookup yields CDR1 LNHDA and CDR2 SQIVND (reference sequence). The V and J ends lost 5 bases and 2 bases respectively, with 10 bases between them. This CDR3 is CASSYDYTYNEQFF. The CDR3, as DNA: TGTGCCAGTAGTTACGACTACACCTACAATGAGCAGTTCTTC.

This chain links TRBV27 with TRBJ2-1; 7 positions agree with TRBD2. The V and J ends lost 7 bases and 4 bases, in that order; junction bases with no gene match: 10. Germline CDR1 is MNHEY and CDR2 is SMNVEV (reference sequence). The CDR3 consists of 15 residues. In DNA, the CDR3 is TGTGCCAGCACCCTAGTCGCTAGCGGTTACAATGAGCAGTTCTTC. It specifies CASTLVASGYNEQFF.

This clone was seen more than once but under ten times. The chain recombines TRBV19 with TRBJ1-6; D is perhaps TRBD1 (6 bases). This CDR3 spans 12 amino acids. V was trimmed by 6 bases and J by 9 bases, leaving 9 bases between them. Per germline, CDR1 LNHDA and CDR2 SQIVND (reference sequence). The CDR3 nucleotides read TGTGCCAGTAGCGAAGGGGGTTCACCCCTCCACTTT. Translating gives CASSEGGSPLHF.

This chain links TRBV7-2 with TRBJ1-1; the D is unclear. This CDR3 region has 12 residues. CDR1 SGHTA and CDR2 FQGNSA come from the germline V gene. V was clipped by 6 bases and J by 0 bases, with 5 bases between them. Here the CDR3 DNA reads TGTGCCAGCAGTCCAATGAACACTGAAGCTTTCTTT. Translating it yields CASSPMNTEAFF.

This clone has a handful of counts. The rearrangement uses TRBV5-4 and TRBJ2-7; 10 positions agree with TRBD2. CDR1 is SGHNT and CDR2 is YYREEE in the germline V gene (reference sequence). V was pared by 1 base and J by 2 bases, with 3 bases of the junction left unmatched. This CDR3 contains 15 residues. CDR3 amino acids: CASSLYLAGAYEQYF. In DNA, the CDR3 is TGTGCCAGCAGCTTGTATCTAGCGGGGGCCTACGAGCAGTACTTC.

This clone has just a few counts. The CDR3 protein is CASSPGGEHTDTQYF. CDR3 bases: TGTGCCAGCAGCCCAGGGGGGGAACACACAGATACGCAGTATTTT. The chain couples TRBV7-3 to TRBJ2-3; the D gene could be TRBD1 or TRBD2 (7 bases each). The V end lost 5 bases, the J end lost 2 bases, and 14 bases lay between the germline ends. Germline CDR1 and CDR2: SGHTA and FQGTGA. The CDR3 is made up of 15 amino acids.